Shown below are 30 T cell receptor beta chains from a single sample sequenced in a study of T cells expressing NK-cell markers. Following a re-call of the 5' RACE reads, TCRdb has one entry per CDR3 protein and lacks DNA. The listing records hundreds of thousands of distinct CDR3 sequences. Sequenced material: blood T cells: a sorted CD56 or NKG2C T cell subset, CD4+ or CD8+ T cells, or bulk PBMC T cells (not recorded which). The receptors derive from a man aged 18 to 70 in good health.

This CDR3 reads CASRPGRERDTGELFF. The V gene is TRBV3-1, the J gene TRBJ2-2; TCRdb returns TRBD1, unconfirmable since there is no DNA. The CDR3 is 16 residues long. Per the germline V gene, CDR1 is LGHDT and CDR2 is YNNKEL (reference sequence).

The V gene is TRBV6-1, the J gene TRBJ1-1; there is no DNA to check the TCRdb D call of TRBD1. Germline-derived CDR1 and CDR2 are MNHNS and SASEGT. This CDR3 comprises 14 residues. CDR3 sequence: CASSRTGLNTEAFF.

The genes are TRBV19 and TRBJ1-2; TCRdb designates TRBD1, a call that cannot be tested without DNA. The length of the CDR3 is 12 residues. Germline V gene lookup returns CDR1 LNHDA and CDR2 SQIVND (reference sequence). CDR3 in amino acids: CASSIRERPYTF.

This chain connects TRBV5-1 to TRBJ1-4. Germline CDR1 reads SGHRS; CDR2 reads YFSETQ. The CDR3 sequence is 15 residues long. CDR3 loop: CASRSRTSHNEKLFF.

The V call is TRBV27, the J call TRBJ1-6. In germline, CDR1 is MNHEY, CDR2 SMNVEV (reference sequence). This CDR3 has 15 residues. The CDR3 here is CASSLSGTPWGPLHF.

The chain has TRBV5-1 and TRBJ2-3; the D gene TCRdb calls, TRBD1, cannot be checked with no DNA. CDR1 SGHRS and CDR2 YFSETQ come from the germline V gene. The CDR3 totals 19 residues. CDR3 in amino acids: CASSLVSRGIRPPGDTQYF.

V usage is TRBV5-6 and J usage is TRBJ2-2; without DNA, the TCRdb call of TRBD1 cannot be checked. Germline values: CDR1 SGHDT, CDR2 YYEEEE. The CDR3 is 13 amino acids. The CDR3 here is CASSPLPGGELFF.

The chain links TRBV5-1 to TRBJ2-1; TCRdb's D gene call, TRBD2, goes unchecked for lack of DNA. CDR3 length: 17 residues. Germline V gene sequence: CDR1 SGHRS, CDR2 YFSETQ. The CDR3 is CASSLGRDSRIYNEQFF. The full variable domain, completed using reference TRBV5-1 and TRBJ2-1, is KAGVTQTPRYLIKTRGQQVTLSCSPISGHRSVSWYQQTPGQGLQFLFEYFSETQRNKGNFPGRFSGRQFSNSRSEMNVSTLELGDSALYLCASSLGRDSRIYNEQFFGPGTRLTVL.

The V call is TRBV6-1, the J call TRBJ1-5; TCRdb names TRBD1, which stays unverified in the absence of DNA. Germline-derived CDR1 and CDR2 are MNHNS and SASEGT. The CDR3 runs to 16 residues. The chain's CDR3 is CASSLKDRVYPQPQHF.

The V and J genes are TRBV5-1 and TRBJ2-7; TCRdb outputs TRBD1, but without DNA this stays unchecked. Germline V CDR1 and CDR2: SGHRS, YFSETQ. The CDR3 is made up of 14 amino acids. The CDR3 region is CASSWQGAEDEQYF.

This chain connects TRBV18 to TRBJ2-7. Germline values: CDR1 KGHSH, CDR2 LQKENI. This CDR3 is built from 13 residues. This CDR3 reads CASSPMPREVLYF.

The rearrangement joins TRBV6-1 to TRBJ2-3; TCRdb designates TRBD1, a call that cannot be tested without DNA. The germline gives CDR1 MNHNS, CDR2 SASEGT. This CDR3 is built from 15 residues. CDR3 residues: CASSTGTGDTDTQYF.

The chain carries TRBV5-5 and TRBJ1-5; there is no DNA to check the TCRdb D call of TRBD1. This CDR3 has 15 amino acids. The germline V gene has CDR1 SGHKS and CDR2 YYEKEE (reference sequence). CDR3 amino acids: CASSSGTVSNQPQHF.

The genes are TRBV5-1 and TRBJ2-5; TCRdb's D call of TRBD2 is untestable without DNA. CDR3 size: 13 residues. CDR1 is SGHRS, CDR2 YFSETQ, per germline. CDR3 in amino acids: CASSGGTEETQYF.

V is TRBV4-2 and J is TRBJ2-5; TCRdb names TRBD2, which stays unverified in the absence of DNA. The CDR3 sequence is 14 residues long. The germline gives CDR1 LGHNA, CDR2 YNFKEQ. This chain's CDR3 is CASSHFTRKETQYF.

The rearrangement joins TRBV5-8 to TRBJ1-6; TCRdb lists TRBD1, though no DNA is available to test this call. CDR1 SGHTS and CDR2 YDEGEE come from the germline V gene. This CDR3 region has 15 residues. CDR3 loop: CASSLPTGVNSPLHF. Full variable domain (rest looked up from reference TRBV5-8 and TRBJ1-6): EAGVTQSPTHLIKTRGQQATLRCSPISGHTSVYWYQQALGLGLQFLLWYDEGEERNRGNFPPRFSGRQFPNYSSELNVNALELEDSALYLCASSLPTGVNSPLHFGNGTRLTVT.

V usage is TRBV28 and J usage is TRBJ2-3; TCRdb reports TRBD1, a call that lacks DNA to check it against. Per germline, CDR1 MDHEN and CDR2 SYDVKM. The CDR3 covers 15 residues. CDR3 amino acids: CASITGISHTDTQYF.

The chain links TRBV3-1 to TRBJ1-2. CDR3 size: 13 residues. CDR1 LGHDT and CDR2 YNNKEL come from the germline V gene (reference sequence). The CDR3 loop reads CASSQDVHYGYTF.

The chain has TRBV5-4 and TRBJ2-2; absent DNA, TCRdb's TRBD1 call cannot be checked. The CDR3 consists of 16 residues. CDR1 is SGHNT and CDR2 is YYREEE in the germline V gene (reference sequence). CDR3 protein: CASSPDFRGNTGELFF.

The rearrangement uses TRBV20-1 and TRBJ1-1; TCRdb's D call of TRBD1 is untestable without DNA. The CDR3 consists of 14 residues. Germline loops: CDR1 DFQATT, CDR2 SNEGSKA (reference sequence). The CDR3: CSARGRRGGTEAFF.

The chain joins TRBV12-3 or TRBV12-4 to TRBJ2-1; TCRdb designates TRBD2, a call that cannot be tested without DNA. This CDR3 has 17 residues. CDR3 residues: CASTFASGGAAGNEQFF.

The gene calls are TRBV7-6 and TRBJ2-5. CDR3 length: 12 residues. In germline, CDR1 is SGHVS, CDR2 FNYEAQ. The CDR3 here is CASSFLQETQYF.

The chain has TRBV7-9 and TRBJ1-2; the D call from TCRdb, TRBD1, cannot be confirmed without DNA. The CDR3 is 14 amino acids. Germline values: CDR1 SEHNR, CDR2 FQNEAQ (reference sequence). CDR3 sequence: CASSQGWDSYGYTF.

This rearrangement joins TRBV30 to TRBJ2-3; the D call of TRBD1 rests on TCRdb alone, since no DNA is present to check it. The CDR3 spans 15 residues. Germline CDR1 reads GTSNPN; CDR2 reads SVGIG (reference sequence). CDR3 region: CASQPGTTRADTQYF. The complete variable domain, with remaining parts taken from reference TRBV30 and TRBJ2-3, reads SQTIHQWPATLVQPVGSPLSLECTVEGTSNPNLYWYRQAAGRGLQLLFYSVGIGQISSEVPQNLSASRPQDRQFILSSKKLLLSDSGFYLCASQPGTTRADTQYFGPGTRLTVL.

This sequence joins TRBV20-1 and TRBJ1-2; TCRdb returns TRBD1, unconfirmable since there is no DNA. CDR1 DFQATT and CDR2 SNEGSKA come from the germline V gene (reference sequence). The CDR3 contains 14 residues. CDR3 sequence: CSARRQGTSDGYTF.

The V gene is TRBV5-1, the J gene TRBJ2-1; TCRdb's D gene call, TRBD2, goes unchecked for lack of DNA. The CDR3 runs to 18 residues. Germline lookup yields CDR1 SGHRS and CDR2 YFSETQ. The CDR3 loop is CASSLESGLAGGYNEQFF.

V and J are TRBV20-1 and TRBJ2-1; TCRdb proposes TRBD1, but this gene call is untestable without DNA. Looked up from germline, CDR1 is DFQATT and CDR2 is SNEGSKA (reference sequence). There are 14 residues in the CDR3. The CDR3 spells CSASPGQGLTEQFF.

The chain has TRBV30 and TRBJ2-5. Germline V gene sequence: CDR1 GTSNPN, CDR2 SVGIG (reference sequence). The CDR3 contains 11 residues. CDR3 amino acids: CAWSIWETQYF.

The chain has TRBV30 and TRBJ2-1; TCRdb gives TRBD2 as the D gene, but with no DNA this cannot be confirmed. This CDR3 is built from 13 residues. In germline, CDR1 is GTSNPN, CDR2 SVGIG (reference sequence). The CDR3 sequence is CAWRTRGLTEQFF. The whole variable domain, filled in from reference TRBV30 and TRBJ2-1, reads SQTIHQWPATLVQPVGSPLSLECTVEGTSNPNLYWYRQAAGRGLQLLFYSVGIGQISSEVPQNLSASRPQDRQFILSSKKLLLSDSGFYLCAWRTRGLTEQFFGPGTRLTVL.

CDR3: CASSTRTGSQETQYF. This chain joins TRBV7-6 and TRBJ2-5; TCRdb selects TRBD1, and the lack of DNA leaves this call unchecked. Germline-derived CDR1 and CDR2 are SGHVS and FNYEAQ. The CDR3 has 15 amino acids.